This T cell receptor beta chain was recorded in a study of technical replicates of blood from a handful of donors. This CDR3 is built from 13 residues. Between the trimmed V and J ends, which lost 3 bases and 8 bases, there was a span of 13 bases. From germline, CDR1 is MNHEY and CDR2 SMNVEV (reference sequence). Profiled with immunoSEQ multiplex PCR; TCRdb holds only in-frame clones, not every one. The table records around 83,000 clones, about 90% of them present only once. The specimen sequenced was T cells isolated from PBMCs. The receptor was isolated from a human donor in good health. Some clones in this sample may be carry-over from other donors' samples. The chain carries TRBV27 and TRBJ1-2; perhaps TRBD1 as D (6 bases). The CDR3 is CASSFGGLDGYTF. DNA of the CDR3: TGTGCCAGCAGTTTCGGGGGGCTAGACGGCTACACCTTC.